This TCR beta chain came from a study of CD8+ T cells in alopecia areata. Sequencing templates came from extracted RNA that was reverse transcribed into cDNA. Libraries were prepared by immunoSEQ multiplex PCR; TCRdb keeps only in-frame clonotypes and omits some of them. The data contain 9,500 to 15,000 clones, more than 50% of them singletons. The CDR3 sequence is 15 residues long. Germline loops: CDR1 SGHRS, CDR2 YFSETQ. The V end was cut by 1 base, the J end by 3 bases, with 12 bases between. Peripheral blood, together with lesional scalp punch biopsies, was collected from alopecia areata patients. This clone showed up just a few times.

The clonotype comes from a human donor with alopecia areata. The sample consisted of skin. The rearrangement links TRBV5-1 to TRBJ2-3; D assignment may be TRBD1 or TRBD2 (5 bases each). CDR3 nucleotides: TGCGCCAGCAGCTTGAAACTAGAGGGGACAGATACGCAGTATTTT. Its translation: CASSLKLEGTDTQYF. Supplemented by reference TRBV5-1 and TRBJ2-3, the full variable domain reads KAGVTQTPRYLIKTRGQQVTLSCSPISGHRSVSWYQQTPGQGLQFLFEYFSETQRNKGNFPGRFSGRQFSNSRSEMNVSTLELGDSALYLCASSLKLEGTDTQYFGPGTRLTVL.